A selection of T cell receptor beta chains follows, all from one sample in a study of cytotoxic CD8 clonotypes in ibrutinib-treated CLL. Assay: immunoSEQ multiplex PCR; the TCRdb copy retains only in-frame clones and omits some. The sample shows 24,000 or so clones, 65% to 80% of them seen only once. The source material was PBMCs, sampled after 12 months of ibrutinib treatment. These receptors were obtained from a human donor with chronic lymphocytic leukemia. Each CDR3 is given with its conserved first and last residue. The D gene is left open where the match is weak. Expanded clones are given a class, and other clones once, few, many or no size at all.

D gene: TRBD1; clone size: -; J gene: TRBJ1-5; V gene: TRBV18; CDR3 DNA: TGTGCCAGCTCACAGGACAGGGCTAATCAGCCCCAGCATTTT; CDR3 protein: CASSQDRANQPQHF
D gene: -; clone size: -; J gene: TRBJ2-3; V gene: TRBV5-1; CDR3 DNA: TGCGCCAGCAGCCGGTCCGGTTCTGGCACAGATACGCAGTATTTT; CDR3 protein: CASSRSGSGTDTQYF
D gene: -; clone size: few; J gene: TRBJ2-1; V gene: TRBV5-1; CDR3 DNA: TGCGCCAGCAGCTACAGGGGAGGATTTTTCCAAGCCCGATACAATGAGCAGTTCTTC; CDR3 protein: CASSYRGGFFQARYNEQFF
D gene: TRBD2; clone size: -; J gene: TRBJ2-1; V gene: TRBV28; CDR3 DNA: TGTGCCAGCAGTTTACGCGTCGGATACGGGGGGGCGGATGAGCAGTTCTTC; CDR3 protein: CASSLRVGYGGADEQFF
D gene: -; clone size: -; J gene: TRBJ2-2; V gene: TRBV7-7; CDR3 DNA: TGTGCTAGCAGCTTAGGTGGGACTGCCGGGGAGCTGTTTTTT; CDR3 protein: CASSLGGTAGELFF
D gene: -; clone size: -; J gene: TRBJ1-2; V gene: TRBV6-1; CDR3 DNA: TGTGCCAGCAGTGTCCCGTGGCCGCCGGGCTACACCTTC; CDR3 protein: CASSVPWPPGYTF
D gene: -; clone size: -; J gene: TRBJ2-1; V gene: TRBV27; CDR3 DNA: TGTGCCAGCAGTCTACTTTCGACCGGGGGTCCTGACAATGAGCAGTTCTTC; CDR3 protein: CASSLLSTGGPDNEQFF
D gene: TRBD1; clone size: -; J gene: TRBJ2-2; V gene: TRBV6-5; CDR3 DNA: TGTGCCAGCAGTTACTCGGGACAGGGGTTCACCGGGGAGCTGTTTTTT; CDR3 protein: CASSYSGQGFTGELFF
D gene: TRBD2; clone size: -; J gene: TRBJ2-4; V gene: TRBV7-9; CDR3 DNA: TGTGCCAGCAGCTTAGTGACGGGGGGTGGAAACATTCAGTACTTC; CDR3 protein: CASSLVTGGGNIQYF
D gene: TRBD2; clone size: -; J gene: TRBJ2-5; V gene: TRBV7-9; CDR3 DNA: TGTGCCAGCAGCCCCGGGACTAGCGGGGAAGAGACCCAGTACTTC; CDR3 protein: CASSPGTSGEETQYF
D gene: -; clone size: few; J gene: TRBJ2-1; V gene: TRBV15; CDR3 DNA: TGTGCCACCAGCAGAGTGGGGATACTGGGGCTGTTGGATGAGCAGTTCTTC; CDR3 protein: CATSRVGILGLLDEQFF
D gene: TRBD2; clone size: -; J gene: TRBJ2-7; V gene: TRBV5-4; CDR3 DNA: TGTGCCAGCAGCTTGGGCGGGGGGGCGAAGGAGCAGTACTTC; CDR3 protein: CASSLGGGAKEQYF
D gene: -; clone size: -; J gene: TRBJ2-5; V gene: TRBV7-9; CDR3 DNA: TGTGCCAGCAGGCCTGGGGAGGGGGAAGAGACCCAGTACTTC; CDR3 protein: CASRPGEGEETQYF
D gene: TRBD1; clone size: -; J gene: TRBJ2-2; V gene: TRBV10-2; CDR3 DNA: TGCGCCAGCAGTGACAGGGACAGATTGATCAACACCGGGGAGCTGTTTTTT; CDR3 protein: CASSDRDRLINTGELFF
D gene: -; clone size: -; J gene: TRBJ1-2; V gene: TRBV6-1; CDR3 DNA: TGTGCCAGCAGTGAACCCTTCGCTGTCTATGGCTACACCTTC; CDR3 protein: CASSEPFAVYGYTF
D gene: TRBD1; clone size: -; J gene: TRBJ1-4; V gene: TRBV10-3; CDR3 DNA: TGTGCCATCAGTGTAGGGACAGGGACTAATGAAAAACTGTTTTTT; CDR3 protein: CAISVGTGTNEKLFF
D gene: -; clone size: -; J gene: TRBJ1-1; V gene: TRBV6-1; CDR3 DNA: TGTGCCAGCAGTGAGGCCCAGGGAGTTACTGAAGCTTTCTTT; CDR3 protein: CASSEAQGVTEAFF
D gene: -; clone size: few; J gene: TRBJ2-2; V gene: TRBV19; CDR3 DNA: TGTGCCAGTAGTATAGTCCGGGGGCGGAACACCGGGGAGCTGTTTTTT; CDR3 protein: CASSIVRGRNTGELFF
D gene: TRBD2; clone size: -; J gene: TRBJ2-3; V gene: TRBV29-1; CDR3 DNA: TGCAGCGTCGCCTCATCCTTGGTAGCGGGGGTGACAGATACGCAGTATTTT; CDR3 protein: CSVASSLVAGVTDTQYF
D gene: -; clone size: few; J gene: TRBJ1-1; V gene: TRBV7-9; CDR3 DNA: TGTGCCAGCAGCTGGCGCCCTGTGGGGAATGAAGCTTTCTTT; CDR3 protein: CASSWRPVGNEAFF
D gene: -; clone size: -; J gene: TRBJ2-1; V gene: TRBV6-5; CDR3 DNA: TGTGCCAGTTCCCTCCGCTATGGAGGGAATGAGCAGTTCTTC; CDR3 protein: CASSLRYGGNEQFF
D gene: -; clone size: few; J gene: TRBJ2-5; V gene: TRBV20-1; CDR3 DNA: TGCAGTGCAGACCCCGAGGGGACCCAGTACTTC; CDR3 protein: CSADPEGTQYF
D gene: TRBD1; clone size: -; J gene: TRBJ1-1; V gene: TRBV5-1; CDR3 DNA: TGCGCCAGCAGCCGGGACAGGAACACTGAAGCTTTCTTT; CDR3 protein: CASSRDRNTEAFF
D gene: TRBD2; clone size: -; J gene: TRBJ2-7; V gene: TRBV9; CDR3 DNA: TGTGCCAGCAGCGTAGGTGGCGGGGGTCACGAGCAGTACTTC; CDR3 protein: CASSVGGGGHEQYF